One and the same sample provided the 14 T cell receptor beta chains below, sequenced in a study of T cell repertoires in cytomegalovirus infection. Their antigens remain unidentified. TCRdb itself ran the reads through MiXCR, one entry per CDR3 protein. The sample comprises 160,000 or so distinct CDR3 sequences, about 20% of which are singletons, and about 25% rests with the top ten. The sample here was CD8+ T cells from cultured PBMCs, taken from culture after CMV antigen stimulation. The receptors were sampled from a human donor in good health (CMV status not recorded). Some clones in this sample may be carry-over from other donors' samples.

The rearrangement uses TRBV7-2 and TRBJ2-1; perhaps TRBD2 as D (5 bases). Trimming took 5 bases from V and 7 from J, leaving 12 bases between them. The germline V gene has CDR1 SGHTA and CDR2 FQGNSA. This CDR3 contains 13 residues. As DNA, the CDR3 is TGTGCCAGCAGCCAAACGGGGTTAAATGAGCAGTTCTTC. Amino acid sequence: CASSQTGLNEQFF.

This clonotype was detected a few times. J is TRBJ2-7 and V is TRBV7-2; a weak D match, TRBD1 (7 bases). This CDR3 region has 14 residues. V lost 3 bases and J lost 1, with 10 bases in between. The V gene's germline CDR1 is SGHTA and CDR2 FQGNSA. The CDR3 DNA reads as TGTGCCAGCAGCTTCGGGGGACAGTCCTACGAGCAGTACTTC. It is translated as CASSFGGQSYEQYF. Full variable domain (outside the CDR3, taken from reference TRBV7-2 and TRBJ2-7): GAGVSQSPSNKVTEKGKDVELRCDPISGHTALYWYRQSLGQGLEFLIYFQGNSAPDKSGLPSDRFSAERTGGSVSTLTIQRTQQEDSAVYLCASSFGGQSYEQYFGPGTRLTVT.

The rearrangement links TRBV10-3 to TRBJ2-7; 14 bases align to TRBD2. The CDR3 sequence is 14 residues long. With 8 bases clipped from V and 2 bases from J, the junction kept 2 bases outside the gene matches. CDR1 ENHRY and CDR2 SYGVKD come from the germline V gene. CDR3 in DNA: TGTGCCATCGGGACTAGCGGGGGAGCCTACGAGCAGTACTTC. It codes for CAIGTSGGAYEQYF.

The chain has TRBV5-1 and TRBJ2-7, with TRBD1 matching 9 bases. This CDR3 region has 14 residues. Trimming at V came to 7 bases and at J to 3 bases, leaving 8 bases not matched to a gene. In germline, CDR1 is SGHRS, CDR2 YFSETQ. The CDR3 reads CASSGQGIFYEQYF. The DNA for the CDR3 is TGCGCCAGCTCCGGACAGGGGATATTCTACGAGCAGTACTTC.

The chain joins TRBV12-3 or TRBV12-4 to TRBJ2-1; a possible D gene is TRBD1 (5 bases). Deletions cut 5 bases from V and 8 bases from J, with 10 bases between. The CDR3 runs 12 residues. The CDR3 DNA is TGTGCCAGCAGTCTCAGGGCGTATGAGCAGTTCTTC. Translating it yields CASSLRAYEQFF.

There are a few counts of this clonotype. J is TRBJ1-2 and V is TRBV19, with TRBD1 as a possible D gene (5 bases). This CDR3 is 15 amino acids long. Germline V gene sequence: CDR1 LNHDA, CDR2 SQIVND (reference sequence). V lost 3 bases, J lost 7 bases, and 18 bases lay in between. The CDR3 sequence is CASSIPPGSSAGYTF. In DNA, the CDR3 is TGTGCCAGTAGTATCCCCCCAGGGAGTTCTGCTGGCTACACCTTC.

CDR3 nucleotide sequence: TGTGCCTGGGATGCCGAACAGGAGACCCAGTACTTC. Its translation is CAWDAEQETQYF. The gene calls are TRBV30 and TRBJ2-5; D unclear. V was clipped by 5 bases and J by 5 bases, with 12 bases between them. This CDR3 is 12 amino acids long. The germline V gene has CDR1 GTSNPN and CDR2 SVGIG (reference sequence).

The chain uses TRBV7-9 and TRBJ1-2; maybe TRBD1 (6 bases). Germline V gene data show CDR1 as SEHNR and CDR2 as FQNEAQ (reference sequence). This CDR3 is 16 amino acids long. Trimming removed 5 bases from V and 8 bases from J, with 24 bases in between. Here the CDR3 reads CASSGMGGRGREGYTF. CDR3 nucleotides: TGTGCCAGCAGCGGCATGGGGGGCAGGGGAAGAGAAGGCTACACCTTC.

V and J are TRBV5-8 and TRBJ1-2; D unresolved. Per germline, CDR1 SGHTS and CDR2 YDEGEE. The V and J ends lost 2 bases and 0 bases respectively, with 8 bases between them. This CDR3 contains 14 residues. CDR3 region: CASSFEGSNYGYTF. DNA of the CDR3: TGTGCCAGCAGCTTTGAGGGATCTAACTATGGCTACACCTTC. Filled out from reference TRBV5-8 and TRBJ1-2, the complete variable domain reads EAGVTQSPTHLIKTRGQQATLRCSPISGHTSVYWYQQALGLGLQFLLWYDEGEERNRGNFPPRFSGRQFPNYSSELNVNALELEDSALYLCASSFEGSNYGYTFGSGTRLTVV.

The sample holds a few counts of this clonotype. The J gene is TRBJ2-1, the V gene TRBV4-1; D not resolved. Germline V gene data show CDR1 as MGHRA and CDR2 as YSYEKL. Trimming pared 0 bases from V and 6 bases from J, leaving 6 bases between. This CDR3 comprises 13 residues. In DNA, the CDR3 is TGCGCCAGCAGCCAAGAGAACGGCAATGAGCAGTTCTTC. Translating gives CASSQENGNEQFF.

This rearrangement joins TRBV20-1 to TRBJ1-5; D uncertain. Germline loops: CDR1 DFQATT, CDR2 SNEGSKA (reference sequence). Trimming stripped 4 bases from V and 0 bases from J, with 13 bases between. The CDR3 has 15 residues. The CDR3 DNA reads as TGCAGTGCTACGCCTTCTGGTCCTAGCAATCAGCCCCAGCATTTT. Protein product: CSATPSGPSNQPQHF.

This clonotype was picked up a small number of times. V is TRBV2 and J is TRBJ2-1; possibly TRBD2 for D (6 bases). The CDR3 is 16 residues long. CDR1 SNHLY and CDR2 FYNNEI come from the germline V gene. The V and J ends lost 3 bases and 0 bases respectively, with 12 bases between them. The CDR3 loop is CASSERERVSYNEQFF. In nucleotides, the CDR3 is TGTGCCAGCAGTGAGAGAGAGCGGGTCTCCTACAATGAGCAGTTCTTC.

The chain is built from TRBV12-3 or TRBV12-4 and TRBJ2-1; TRBD2 aligns across 8 bases. The V and J ends lost 5 bases and 7 bases, in that order; junction bases with no gene match: 10. This CDR3 comprises 15 residues. CDR3 protein: CASSPRLARGNEQFF. The CDR3 nucleotides read TGTGCCAGCAGTCCGCGACTAGCGCGCGGGAATGAGCAGTTCTTC.

The V call is TRBV7-2, the J call TRBJ1-6, with D uncertain. Trimming pared 1 base from V and 10 bases from J, leaving 8 bases between. Germline V gene lookup returns CDR1 SGHTA and CDR2 FQGNSA. The CDR3 totals 13 residues. Here the CDR3 reads CASSLDPPSPLHF. Written as DNA, the CDR3 is TGTGCCAGCAGCTTAGATCCCCCCTCACCCCTCCACTTT.